The 29 T cell receptor beta chains reported below all come from one sample, sequenced in a study of CD8+ T cells in alopecia areata. Once RNA had been extracted, it was reverse transcribed into cDNA to act as the sequencing template. The assay was immunoSEQ multiplex PCR, and TCRdb's table has in-frame clones only and misses some. The sample contains some 2,500 clones, none occurring once; approximately 40% lies in the top ten. Material for sequencing was lesional skin. Receptors were obtained from a C3H/HeJ mouse with alopecia areata. The strain's MHC: H2-k.

This clone was observed many times. The genes are named according to mouse. The read gets to within 4 residues of the CDR3 end, and the germline J gene fills in the rest. The chain recombines TRBV13-2 with TRBJ2-1; TRBD2 matches at 11 bases. The CDR3 is made up of 14 amino acids. V lost 5 bases and J lost 3; bases outside the gene matches: 1. CDR1 and CDR2 from the germline V gene are NNHNN and SYGAGS (reference sequence). The covered CDR3 bases are TGTGCCAGCGGACTGGGGGGGCGCTATGCT. Translated: CASGLGGRYA. The entire CDR3 is CASGLGGRYAEQFF.

With regard to this clone: Gene names are the mouse ones. The read ends 4 residues before the CDR3 terminus; that terminus is restored from the germline J gene. This sequence joins TRBV19 and TRBJ2-7, with D possibly matching TRBD1 (5 bases). Looked up from germline, CDR1 is FNHDT and CDR2 is SITEND (reference sequence). The CDR3 sequence is 13 residues long. Incomplete CDR3 DNA: TGTGCCAGCAGTTTCCCTAGGGGTTAT. It encodes CASSFPRGY. The CDR3 as a whole reads CASSFPRGYEQYF. The full variable domain, rest sourced from reference TRBV19 and TRBJ2-7, is GGIITQTPKFLIGQEGQKLTLKCQQNFNHDTMYWYRQDSGKGLRLIYYSITENDLQKGDLSEGYDASREKKSSFSLTVTSAQKNEMAVFLCASSFPRGYEQYFGPGTRLTVL.

This clone qualifies as medium-sized (0.01 to 0.1%). Each gene name is a mouse one. The read is 4 residues too short to cover the CDR3 end, so that end is filled in from the germline J gene. Other DNA variants within this sample encode the same CDR3. The chain has TRBV31 and TRBJ2-1; 8 nucleotides agree with TRBD2. There are 16 residues in the CDR3. The V gene end was trimmed by 0 bases and the J gene end by 0 bases; junction bases not matched to a gene: 4. Germline V gene lookup returns CDR1 GKSSPN and CDR2 SITVG. Incomplete CDR3 DNA: TGTGCCTGGAGTCTGAGGGACTGGCCTAACTATGCT. Its protein product is CAWSLRDWPNYA. The full CDR3 reads CAWSLRDWPNYAEQFF.

This clone appeared many times. Mouse gene names and germline throughout. The missing CDR3 end, 4 residues past where the read stops, is filled in from the germline J gene. The V and J genes are TRBV1 and TRBJ2-7; 7 bases are a match to TRBD1. The CDR3 consists of 13 residues. Germline loops: CDR1 NSQYPW, CDR2 LRSPGD (reference sequence). The covered CDR3 bases are TGCACCTGCAGTGCTGGGACAGATTAT. As protein: CTCSAGTDY. The full CDR3 reads CTCSAGTDYEQYF.

This clone was detected many times. The gene names here belong to mouse. The CDR3 is cut off 4 residues early in the read; its end comes from the germline J gene. This chain uses TRBV13-1 with TRBJ2-3; no clear D gene. Trimming removed 0 bases at V and 0 bases at J, with 8 bases between. In germline, CDR1 is NSHNY, CDR2 SYGAGN. The CDR3 contains 15 residues. The CDR3 reads CASSDVTSSAETLYF. The sequenced part of the CDR3 DNA is TGTGCCAGCAGTGATGTAACTTCTAGTGCAGAA.

This clone was seen repeatedly, ten times or more. Mouse germline and gene names are used. The read terminates 4 residues ahead of where the CDR3 ends, so the germline J gene completes it. This chain uses TRBV13-2 with TRBJ2-4; 10 nucleotides agree with TRBD1. Looked up from germline, CDR1 is NNHNN and CDR2 is SYGAGS (reference sequence). The CDR3 is 14 amino acids. Partial CDR3 DNA: TGTGCCAGCGGTGATCGACAGGGGGCGAAC. Its translation: CASGDRQGAN. In full, the CDR3 is CASGDRQGANTLYF.

In its sample, this clone was seen many times. Germline and genes here are mouse. The sequence runs out 4 residues before the end of the CDR3; the remainder is reconstructed from the germline J gene. This chain links TRBV1 with TRBJ2-5, with D uncertain. The germline V gene has CDR1 NSQYPW and CDR2 LRSPGD (reference sequence). Trimming cost V 2 bases and J 3 bases, with 3 bases left between them. The CDR3 sequence is 12 residues long. The CDR3 protein is CTCSARQDTQYF. The DNA read from the CDR3 is TGCACCTGCAGTGCAAGGCAAGAC.

The table lists this clone with many counts. Gene names and germline match the mouse. Read data end 4 residues before the CDR3 end; the end is taken from the germline J gene. The chain uses TRBV13-1 and TRBJ2-7; D gene uncertain. The CDR3 spans 12 residues. Germline V gene lookup returns CDR1 NSHNY and CDR2 SYGAGN. The CDR3 reads CASSESSYEQYF. The DNA read from the CDR3 is TGTGCCAGCAGTGAGTCCAGTTAT.

This clone was observed at least ten times. The germline and genes are mouse ones. The read gets to within 4 residues of the CDR3 end, and the germline J gene fills in the rest. The rearrangement links TRBV19 to TRBJ2-1, with TRBD2 matching 9 bases. Losses at the gene ends were 3 bases for V and 1 base for J; bases not matched to a gene: 8. CDR3 length equals 17 residues. CDR1 FNHDT and CDR2 SITEND come from the germline V gene (reference sequence). The CDR3 loop is CASSRPMGGRNYAEQFF. Incomplete CDR3 DNA: TGTGCCAGCAGTAGGCCTATGGGGGGGCGCAACTATGCT.

This clone was observed at least ten times. Gene names are the mouse ones. With the read ending 4 residues before the CDR3 end, the germline J gene is used to fill in that end. The V call is TRBV13-1, the J call TRBJ1-1; TRBD1 agrees at 9 bases. The J segment lost 3 bases and the V segment lost 3 bases, leaving 6 bases of the junction unmatched. The length of the CDR3 is 15 residues. Germline V lookup: CDR1 NSHNY, CDR2 SYGAGN. The part of the CDR3 DNA that was read is TGTGCCAGCAGTGTCTTGGACAGGGGAGACACA. Its protein is CASSVLDRGDT. The full CDR3 protein reads CASSVLDRGDTEVFF.

This clone was detected ten times or more. The germline and genes are mouse ones. The read ends 4 residues early relative to the CDR3; the germline J gene fills the gap. The chain is built from TRBV13-1 and TRBJ2-7; D is unclear. The germline CDR1 and CDR2 sequences are NSHNY and SYGAGN. This CDR3 comprises 12 residues. The CDR3 bases that were read are TGTGCCAGCAGTGATTATGGGTAT. The encoded protein is CASSDYGY. The whole CDR3 protein reads CASSDYGYEQYF.

As to this clone: Mouse names are used for the genes. The CDR3 extends 4 residues past the end of the read, so its final part is completed from the germline J gene. The chain recombines TRBV13-2 with TRBJ2-3; 8 bases are shared with TRBD2. The V gene end was trimmed by 0 bases and the J gene end by 2 bases; junction bases not matched to a gene: 2. This CDR3 has 15 residues. Germline V lookup: CDR1 NNHNN, CDR2 SYGAGS (reference sequence). Partial CDR3 DNA: TGTGCCAGCGGTGATGGGGGGGGCTTTGCAGAA. Residues: CASGDGGGFAE. The whole CDR3 protein is CASGDGGGFAETLYF.

This clone was recorded many times. Genes and germline are mouse. The read falls 4 residues short of the CDR3 end, and the missing part is taken from the germline J gene. V is TRBV19 and J is TRBJ2-3; D might be TRBD1 (7 bases). The CDR3 is 16 residues long. V was shortened by 1 base and J by 2 bases, with 14 bases between the two germline ends. Germline V gene sequence: CDR1 FNHDT, CDR2 SITEND (reference sequence). The sequenced CDR3 bases are TGTGCCAGCAGTATAAAGAGGGGGCGCTCTGCAGAA. Residues: CASSIKRGRSAE. The CDR3 as a whole reads CASSIKRGRSAETLYF.

In regard to this clone: Genes here carry mouse names. From the germline J gene comes the end of the CDR3, since the read stops 4 residues before it. The chain joins TRBV19 to TRBJ1-1, with no clear D. Trimming stripped 5 bases from V and 1 base from J, with 6 bases between. This CDR3 comprises 12 residues. From germline, CDR1 is FNHDT and CDR2 SITEND (reference sequence). The CDR3 DNA, read in part, is TGTGCCAGCAGCCCCAGAAACACA. It codes for CASSPRNT. The full CDR3 reads CASSPRNTEVFF. Using reference TRBV19 and TRBJ1-1 for the parts outside the CDR3, the full variable domain is GGIITQTPKFLIGQEGQKLTLKCQQNFNHDTMYWYRQDSGKGLRLIYYSITENDLQKGDLSEGYDASREKKSSFSLTVTSAQKNEMAVFLCASSPRNTEVFFGKGTRLTVV.

Concerning this clone itself: Gene names denote mouse genes. The read ends 4 residues early relative to the CDR3; the germline J gene fills the gap. This chain uses TRBV1 with TRBJ2-5; 8 positions agree with TRBD1. The CDR3 consists of 14 residues. Per the germline V gene, CDR1 is NSQYPW and CDR2 is LRSPGD (reference sequence). The CDR3 DNA, read in part, is TGCACCTGCATTGCGGTCCAGGGGGCGGAC. It encodes CTCIAVQGAD. The full CDR3 protein reads CTCIAVQGADTQYF.

This clone was seen many times. Each gene name is a mouse one. The read ends 4 residues shy of where the CDR3 ends; the end is completed using the germline J gene. The chain recombines TRBV5 with TRBJ1-1, with TRBD1 matching over 11 bases. This CDR3 has 15 amino acids. V was clipped by 1 base and J by 3 bases; unmatched bases: 1. Germline lookup yields CDR1 LGHNA and CDR2 YNLKQL (reference sequence). The CDR3 here is CASSQGTGGDTEVFF. CDR3 DNA, as far as it was read: TGTGCCAGCAGCCAAGGGACAGGGGGCGACACA.

This clone was observed at least ten times. Each gene name is a mouse one. The read falls 4 residues short of the CDR3 end, and the missing part is taken from the germline J gene. The chain links TRBV13-1 to TRBJ1-4, with TRBD1 identical over 12 bases. This CDR3 comprises 16 residues. From germline, CDR1 is NSHNY and CDR2 SYGAGN. V lost 4 bases to trimming and J lost 3 bases; unmatched junction nucleotides: 4. CDR3 DNA (partial): TGTGCCAGCAGTCCGGGACAGGGGGCGACCAACGAA. It translates to CASSPGQGATNE. The entire CDR3 reads CASSPGQGATNERLFF.

At least ten counts were recorded for this clone. Gene names are mouse gene names. Read sequence stops 4 residues before the CDR3 end, and the germline J gene provides the missing end. V is TRBV13-2 and J is TRBJ1-2, with D maybe TRBD1 (5 bases). The CDR3 is made up of 13 amino acids. The germline V gene has CDR1 NNHNN and CDR2 SYGAGS (reference sequence). CDR3 DNA (partial): TGTGCCAGCGGTGATATTTCTGGGGGC. Protein product: CASGDISGG. The complete CDR3 protein is CASGDISGGDYTF.

This clone was seen at least ten times. Mouse germline and gene names are used. The CDR3 end lies 4 residues beyond the end of the read and is filled in from the germline J gene. V usage is TRBV13-2 and J usage is TRBJ2-3, with TRBD2 matching over 9 bases. The V and J ends lost 2 bases and 0 bases, in that order; junction bases with no gene match: 7. Germline V gene lookup returns CDR1 NNHNN and CDR2 SYGAGS (reference sequence). There are 17 residues in the CDR3. CDR3 DNA (partial): TGTGCCAGCGGTGACCCTCCGGGACTGGGTAGTGCAGAA. The encoded protein is CASGDPPGLGSAE. The full-length CDR3 reads as CASGDPPGLGSAETLYF.

For this clone: Here the gene names and germline are mouse. The read stops 4 residues short of the end of the CDR3; the missing end is completed from the germline J gene. The chain recombines TRBV13-1 with TRBJ1-1; TRBD1 is a possible D gene (5 bases). The germline V gene encodes CDR1 NSHNY and CDR2 SYGAGN. V was shortened by 3 bases and J by 1 base, with 7 bases between the two germline ends. The CDR3 runs to 13 residues. The CDR3 spells CASSGQKNTEVFF. The sequenced part of the CDR3 DNA is TGTGCCAGCAGTGGACAGAAAAACACA.

This clone was seen repeatedly, ten times or more. Gene names and germline match the mouse. The read ends 4 residues before the CDR3 terminus; that terminus is restored from the germline J gene. This sequence joins TRBV14 and TRBJ2-2; D is possibly TRBD1 (6 bases). V was shortened by 5 bases and J by 2 bases, with 10 bases between the two germline ends. The CDR3 spans 14 residues. The V gene's germline CDR1 is SGHDT and CDR2 FRDEAV. CDR3 region: CASSPQGNTGQLYF. CDR3 DNA, as far as it was read: TGTGCCAGCAGCCCTCAGGGGAACACCGGG. Together with reference TRBV14 and TRBJ2-2, the CDR3 gives the full variable domain: EAGVTQSPRYAVLQEGQAVSFWCDPISGHDTLYWYQQPRDQGPQLLVYFRDEAVIDNSQLPSDRFSAVRPKGTNSTLKIQSAKQGDTATYLCASSPQGNTGQLYFGEGSKLTVL.

With respect to this clone: The germline and genes are mouse ones. The CDR3 end falls 4 residues outside the read, so it is completed with the germline J gene. The chain joins TRBV14 to TRBJ2-3; 12 bases align to TRBD2. Germline V CDR1 and CDR2: SGHDT, FRDEAV. The CDR3 is 16 residues long. V lost 4 bases and J lost 1; bases outside the gene matches: 4. The part of the CDR3 DNA that was read is TGTGCCAGCAGTCCAGGGACTGGGGGGCGTGCAGAA. The encoded protein is CASSPGTGGRAE. The complete CDR3 sequence is CASSPGTGGRAETLYF.

In its sample, this clone was seen a few times. Mouse gene names and germline throughout. The read comes to an end 4 residues before the CDR3 does, leaving the germline J gene to fill in the end. The chain couples TRBV19 to TRBJ2-7; possibly TRBD1 for D (5 bases). Germline V lookup: CDR1 FNHDT, CDR2 SITEND (reference sequence). This CDR3 is 12 amino acids long. CDR3 DNA (partial): TGTGCCAGCAGTGGGCGACAGTAT. Protein: CASSGRQY. The entire CDR3 sequence reads CASSGRQYEQYF.

By frequency in the sample, this clone is medium-sized. The gene names here belong to mouse. The read ends 4 residues shy of where the CDR3 ends; the end is completed using the germline J gene. The V call is TRBV5, the J call TRBJ2-2, with TRBD2 identical over 9 bases. The CDR3 loop spans 18 amino acids. V gave up 0 bases and J gave up 3 bases; unmatched junction bases: 8. CDR1 and CDR2 from the germline V gene are LGHNA and YNLKQL (reference sequence). CDR3 loop: CASSQDLMGGRDTGQLYF. The CDR3 bases that were read are TGTGCCAGCAGCCAAGATTTGATGGGGGGGCGCGACACCGGG.

This clone was seen repeatedly, ten times or more. Gene names denote mouse genes. The read gets to within 4 residues of the CDR3 end, and the germline J gene fills in the rest. The chain links TRBV13-1 to TRBJ2-5, with TRBD2 matching 7 bases. The germline V gene encodes CDR1 NSHNY and CDR2 SYGAGN. CDR3 length: 14 amino acids. The part of the CDR3 DNA that was read is TGTGCCAGCAGTGATGAGCTGGGGGAAGAC. As protein: CASSDELGED. The complete CDR3 reads CASSDELGEDTQYF.

In its sample, this clone was seen many times. The genes and germline here are from mouse. The read comes to an end 4 residues before the CDR3 does, leaving the germline J gene to fill in the end. V and J are TRBV13-1 and TRBJ2-4, with D maybe TRBD2 (6 bases). The CDR3 spans 14 residues. Per germline, CDR1 NSHNY and CDR2 SYGAGN. This CDR3 is CASSDAWGKNTLYF. The part of the CDR3 DNA that was read is TGTGCCAGCAGTGATGCTTGGGGGAAAAAC.

Ten or more counts support this clone. Germline and genes here are mouse. The read ends 4 residues shy of where the CDR3 ends; the end is completed using the germline J gene. V gene TRBV13-3 combines with J gene TRBJ2-2; 8 bases match TRBD2. The CDR3 totals 16 residues. Trimming removed 1 base from V and 3 bases from J; junction bases left unmatched: 5. Per the germline V gene, CDR1 is NNHDY and CDR2 is SYVADS. Partial CDR3 DNA: TGTGCCAGCAGTGATTCGGGGGGGCCGGACACCGGG. This codes for CASSDSGGPDTG. The CDR3 in its entirety is CASSDSGGPDTGQLYF.

There are a few counts of this clone. This probably arose from a read error, given a far larger clone one base away. The genes and germline here are from mouse. The read ends 4 residues before the CDR3 terminus; that terminus is restored from the germline J gene. This chain joins TRBV12-2 and TRBJ2-1; maybe TRBD1 (6 bases). The CDR3 is made up of 15 amino acids. Germline values: CDR1 SGHLS, CDR2 HYDKME. This chain's CDR3 is CPSSRPRGDYAEQFF. CDR3 bases read: TGTCCCAGCTCCCGTCCCAGGGGAGACTATGCT.

This clone came up many times. Genes and germline come from the mouse. The read terminates 4 residues before the CDR3 end, so the remaining end is supplied by the germline J gene. V is TRBV13-3 and J is TRBJ1-4; possible D gene TRBD1, 5 bases. Deletions cut 3 bases from V and 3 bases from J, with 12 bases between. Germline V gene lookup returns CDR1 NNHDY and CDR2 SYVADS. The length of the CDR3 is 15 residues. The covered CDR3 bases are TGTGCCAGCAGTGCCCGGACAAACACCAACGAA. Protein sequence: CASSARTNTNE. In full, the CDR3 is CASSARTNTNERLFF.